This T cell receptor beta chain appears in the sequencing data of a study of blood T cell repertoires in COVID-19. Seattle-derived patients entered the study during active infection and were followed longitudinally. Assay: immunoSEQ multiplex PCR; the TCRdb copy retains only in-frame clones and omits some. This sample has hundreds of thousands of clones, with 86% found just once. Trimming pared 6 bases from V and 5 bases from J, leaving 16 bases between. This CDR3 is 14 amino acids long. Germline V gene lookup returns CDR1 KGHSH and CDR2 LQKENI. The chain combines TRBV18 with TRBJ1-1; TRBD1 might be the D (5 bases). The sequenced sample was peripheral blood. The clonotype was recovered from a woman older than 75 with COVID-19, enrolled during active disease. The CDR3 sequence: CASSLNGGLTEAFF. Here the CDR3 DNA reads TGTGCCAGCTCCCTCAACGGGGGATTGACTGAAGCTTTCTTT.